This T cell receptor beta chain was found in a study of T cells in Graves' hyperthyroidism and ophthalmopathy. Amplified regions were TCR beta CDR3 sequences from RNA transcripts. First-round RT-PCR of the TCR CDR3 relied on the HTBI primer set. TCRdb fed the multiplex PCR reads into MiXCR, producing one record per CDR3 protein. Of 400,000 to 450,000 distinct CDR3 sequences listed, roughly 15% are singletons. J lost 5 bases, V lost 3 bases, and 4 bases had no gene match. This CDR3 spans 14 amino acids. Germline assignment: CDR1 SGHDT and CDR2 YYEEEE. Used for diagnoses were clinical symptoms, serum thyroxine and TRAb, thyroid ultrasound and orbital computed tomography.

This receptor was identified in a man aged 18 to 30 with Graves' ophthalmopathy. The chain couples TRBV5-6 to TRBJ1-4, with 7 bases lining up with TRBD1. Sequenced material: blood. CDR3 coding DNA: TGTGCCAGCAGCTCCGGGGACAGAAATGAAAAACTGTTTTTT. Protein product: CASSSGDRNEKLFF. The variable domain in full, completed from reference TRBV5-6 and TRBJ1-4, reads DAGVTQSPTHLIKTRGQQVTLRCSPKSGHDTVSWYQQALGQGPQFIFQYYEEEERQRGNFPDRFSGHQFPNYSSELNVNALLLGDSALYLCASSSGDRNEKLFFGSGTQLSVL.